This is a list of T cell receptor beta chains from one sample in a study of shared clonotypes between healthy human individuals. Assay used: immunoSEQ multiplex PCR; TCRdb lists only in-frame clones, some missing. This repertoire shows nearly 500,000 clones, about three quarters found once; its top ten account for 13%. Sequencing was carried out using PBMCs. The receptors originated from a woman between 35 and 50 years old in good health. Some clones in this sample may be carry-over from other donors' samples. CDR3s include the opening cysteine and the closing phenylalanine or tryptophan. A D gene is named only where the DNA matches it firmly. Some rows mark clone size as missing; the rest say once, few, many or name a class of expanded clone.

V gene	J gene	D gene	clone size	CDR3 protein	CDR3 DNA
TRBV5-1	TRBJ1-3	TRBD1	few	CASSQYGTGDTIYF	TGCGCCAGCAGCCAATACGGGACAGGGGATACCATATATTTT
TRBV4-1	TRBJ1-1	TRBD1	-	CASSLGTGGNTEAFF	TGCGCCAGCAGCCTGGGGACAGGGGGGAACACTGAAGCTTTCTTT
TRBV28	TRBJ1-5	TRBD1	-	CASTRGPDRANQPQHF	TGTGCCAGCACCCGTGGCCCGGACAGGGCAAATCAGCCCCAGCATTTT
TRBV5-1	TRBJ2-7	-	-	CASSFRDRGGYEQYF	TGCGCCAGCAGCTTCCGCGACAGAGGCGGCTACGAGCAGTACTTC
TRBV5-6	TRBJ1-1	-	-	CASSSRVRNTEAFF	TGTGCCAGCAGCTCGCGGGTCAGGAACACTGAAGCTTTCTTT
TRBV7-9	TRBJ1-2	-	once	CASSLVSGTNYGYTF	TGTGCCAGCAGCTTAGTTTCAGGGACTAACTATGGCTACACCTTC
TRBV7-3	TRBJ2-5	TRBD2	-	CASSLNGRDSETQYF	TGTGCCAGCAGCTTAAACGGGAGGGATAGTGAGACCCAGTACTTC
TRBV4-1	TRBJ2-4	-	-	CASSPTGLGVQYF	TGCGCCAGCAGCCCCACCGGTTTGGGGGTTCAGTACTTC
TRBV10-3	TRBJ2-7	TRBD1	once	CAIMMSRDRLYEQHF	TGTGCCATCATGATGAGCCGGGACAGACTCTACGAGCAGCACTTC
TRBV28	TRBJ2-3	TRBD2	-	CASSLGGKSTDTQYF	TGTGCCAGCAGTTTGGGGGGGAAGAGCACAGATACGCAGTATTTT
TRBV29-1	TRBJ2-1	-	-	CSVVITGANEQFF	TGCAGCGTTGTTATAACGGGTGCAAATGAGCAGTTCTTC
TRBV18	TRBJ2-7	-	once	CASSPTDQSRPYEQYF	TGTGCCAGCTCACCTACCGACCAGAGTCGACCCTACGAGCAGTACTTC
TRBV11-2	TRBJ2-1	-	-	CASSFGTRNEQFF	TGTGCCAGCAGCTTTGGGACTCGCAATGAGCAGTTCTTC
TRBV19	TRBJ2-7	TRBD1	many	CASSMGTGVYEQYF	TGTGCCAGTAGTATGGGGACAGGGGTCTACGAGCAGTACTTC
TRBV15	TRBJ2-1	-	-	CATSKVGLYNEQFF	TGTGCCACCAGCAAAGTAGGGTTATACAATGAGCAGTTCTTC
TRBV28	TRBJ2-7	-	-	CASTAGDPYEQYF	TGTGCCAGCACGGCGGGTGACCCCTACGAGCAGTACTTC
TRBV19	TRBJ1-2	-	once	CASSPREGGYTF	TGTGCCAGTAGTCCCCGGGAAGGCGGCTACACCTTC
TRBV11-2	TRBJ2-1	TRBD2	-	CASSYPSSGHSYNEQFF	TGTGCCAGCAGCTACCCATCTAGCGGGCACTCCTACAATGAGCAGTTCTTC
TRBV7-2	TRBJ2-7	TRBD1	-	CASSLQGQGLHEQYF	TGTGCCAGCAGCCTCCAAGGACAGGGACTCCACGAGCAGTACTTC
TRBV6-1	TRBJ2-7	-	few	CASSETGKSEQYF	TGTGCCAGCAGTGAAACAGGGAAAAGCGAGCAGTACTTC
TRBV28	TRBJ2-1	TRBD2	-	CASSSLRGGRYNEQFF	TGTGCCAGCAGTTCCTTACGGGGGGGGAGATACAATGAGCAGTTCTTC
TRBV30	TRBJ1-2	-	once	CAWSRDGYTF	TGTGCCTGGAGCAGGGATGGCTACACCTTC
TRBV7-9	TRBJ2-2	-	-	CASSLGTLGTGELFF	TGTGCCAGCAGCTTAGGGACCCTGGGGACCGGGGAGCTGTTTTTT
TRBV6-6	TRBJ2-1	-	-	CASSYGRIDEQFF	TGTGCCAGCAGTTACGGGCGGATCGATGAGCAGTTCTTC
TRBV4-3	TRBJ2-3	TRBD2	-	CASSWEGGPADTQYF	TGCGCCAGCAGCTGGGAGGGAGGGCCCGCAGATACGCAGTATTTT
TRBV6-6	TRBJ1-2	TRBD1	-	CASSYGTGGAGSGYTF	TGTGCCAGCAGTTACGGGACAGGGGGCGCTGGTAGCGGCTACACCTTC
TRBV28	TRBJ1-1	-	-	CASWGPNTEAFF	TGTGCCAGCTGGGGGCCTAACACTGAAGCTTTCTTT
TRBV28	TRBJ2-3	-	once	CASSLPDTQGDTQYF	TGTGCCAGCAGTTTACCGGACACCCAGGGAGATACGCAGTATTTT
TRBV7-2	TRBJ2-7	TRBD2	-	CASSSRHLTSGSPYEQYF	TGTGCCAGCAGCTCACGCCACCTGACTAGCGGGTCGCCCTACGAGCAGTACTTC
TRBV19	TRBJ2-5	TRBD1	-	CASSIEVQGWETQYF	TGTGCCAGTAGTATAGAAGTACAGGGGTGGGAGACCCAGTACTTC
TRBV7-2	TRBJ2-7	-	-	CASSRDYEQYF	TGTGCCAGCAGCCGCGACTACGAGCAGTACTTC
TRBV7-2	TRBJ2-2	TRBD2	once	CASSLRAGGTGELFF	TGTGCCAGCAGCTTAAGGGCGGGAGGAACTGGGGAGCTGTTTTTT
TRBV6-6	TRBJ2-7	-	-	CASSYSSQLSYEQYF	TGTGCCAGCAGTTACTCATCACAGCTGTCCTACGAGCAGTACTTC
TRBV20-1	TRBJ2-5	-	medium-sized	CSGQLGETQYF	TGCAGCGGACAGTTAGGAGAGACCCAGTACTTC
TRBV15	TRBJ2-3	-	-	CATSRDLPGTQYF	TGTGCCACCAGCAGAGATCTGCCGGGTACGCAGTATTTT
TRBV28	TRBJ2-3	TRBD2	-	CASSQPGGAADTQYF	TGTGCCAGCAGCCAGCCCGGGGGGGCGGCAGATACGCAGTATTTT
TRBV7-2	TRBJ2-6	-	-	CASSLGVAGANVLTF	TGTGCCAGCAGCTTAGGGGTAGCTGGGGCCAACGTCCTGACTTTC
TRBV19	TRBJ2-1	TRBD2	-	CASRTSASSSGEQFF	TGTGCCAGTAGGACTAGCGCTTCATCATCGGGGGAGCAGTTCTTC
TRBV11-2	TRBJ2-2	-	-	CASGRRAQRTNTGELFF	TGTGCCAGCGGCCGGAGGGCGCAGCGGACGAACACCGGGGAGCTGTTTTTT
TRBV29-1	TRBJ2-2	-	-	CSVLNTGELFF	TGCAGCGTTCTCAACACCGGGGAGCTGTTTTTT
TRBV28	TRBJ2-7	-	-	CASSLSEISYEQYF	TGTGCCAGCAGTTTATCCGAGATTTCCTACGAGCAGTACTTC
TRBV7-2	TRBJ1-2	-	once	CASSLFADSLYGYTF	TGTGCCAGCAGCTTATTCGCGGACAGTCTCTATGGCTACACCTTC
TRBV29-1	TRBJ1-2	-	few	CSVESGGGYGYTF	TGCAGCGTTGAGTCGGGTGGCGGCTATGGCTACACCTTC
TRBV5-7	TRBJ1-4	-	-	CASSLAPAKMNEKLFF	TGTGCCAGCAGCTTGGCCCCCGCGAAGATGAATGAAAAACTGTTTTTT
TRBV9	TRBJ2-3	TRBD2	-	CASSVGLAEFTDTQYF	TGTGCCAGCAGCGTAGGGCTAGCGGAGTTCACAGATACGCAGTATTTT
TRBV5-1	TRBJ2-7	TRBD2	-	CASSLVGTSEDEQYF	TGCGCCAGCAGCTTGGTTGGGACTAGCGAGGACGAGCAGTACTTC
TRBV7-9	TRBJ2-7	-	-	CASSLTGRPTYEQYF	TGTGCCAGCAGCCTAACCGGGAGACCAACCTACGAGCAGTACTTC
TRBV28	TRBJ1-1	-	-	CASSLRGGMAFF	TGTGCCAGCAGTTTAAGAGGAGGAATGGCTTTCTTT
TRBV7-3	TRBJ2-6	-	-	CASSLSASGANVLTF	TGTGCCAGCAGCTTGTCTGCATCCGGGGCCAACGTCCTGACTTTC
TRBV4-2	TRBJ2-1	-	-	CASSQELKYNEQFF	TGTGCCAGCAGCCAAGAGTTGAAATACAATGAGCAGTTCTTC
TRBV15	TRBJ2-7	-	-	CATSREKGLNYEQYF	TGTGCCACCAGCAGAGAGAAGGGCTTGAACTACGAGCAGTACTTC
TRBV30	TRBJ2-2	-	-	CAWSVLARNTGELFF	TGTGCCTGGAGTGTACTGGCGCGAAACACCGGGGAGCTGTTTTTT
TRBV5-6	TRBJ2-7	TRBD2	-	CASSSLAGHYEQYF	TGTGCCAGCAGCTCCCTAGCGGGACACTACGAGCAGTACTTC
TRBV6-1	TRBJ1-5	-	-	CASSEKEDQPQHF	TGTGCCAGCAGTGAAAAGGAGGATCAGCCCCAGCATTTT
TRBV18	TRBJ1-1	-	-	CASSPIGVVTEAFF	TGTGCCAGCTCACCTATAGGGGTAGTTACTGAAGCTTTCTTT
TRBV28	TRBJ2-6	TRBD1	-	CASRLPGGAGANVLTF	TGTGCCAGCAGGCTTCCAGGGGGTGCGGGGGCCAACGTCCTGACTTTC
TRBV5-4	TRBJ2-7	-	-	CASSWTADNSYEQYF	TGTGCCAGCAGCTGGACTGCCGACAACTCCTACGAGCAGTACTTC
TRBV11-1	TRBJ2-2	-	-	CASSLVGGDTGELFF	TGTGCCAGCAGCTTAGTAGGAGGGGACACCGGGGAGCTGTTTTTT
TRBV7-2	TRBJ1-1	-	few	CASSLVWVGRTEAFF	TGTGCCAGCAGCTTAGTCTGGGTAGGGAGGACTGAAGCTTTCTTT